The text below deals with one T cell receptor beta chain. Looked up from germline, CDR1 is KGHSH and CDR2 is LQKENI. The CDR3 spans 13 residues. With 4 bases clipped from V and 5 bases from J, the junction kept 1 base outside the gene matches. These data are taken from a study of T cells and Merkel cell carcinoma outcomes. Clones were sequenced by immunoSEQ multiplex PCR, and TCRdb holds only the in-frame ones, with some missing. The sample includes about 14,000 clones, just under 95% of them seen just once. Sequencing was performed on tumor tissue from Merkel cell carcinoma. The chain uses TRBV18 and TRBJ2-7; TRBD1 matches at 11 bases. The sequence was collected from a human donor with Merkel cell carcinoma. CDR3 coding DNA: TGTGCCAGCTCACTGGGACAGGGGGACGAGCAGTACTTC. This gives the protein CASSLGQGDEQYF.